The 3 T cell receptor beta chains below were found in one sample sequenced in a study of T-cell memory formation after mild COVID-19. MiXCR, applied by TCRdb to the 5' RACE reads, yields one record per CDR3 protein. The sample contains approximately 490,000 distinct CDR3 sequences, 20% of which appear only once. Specimen: PBMCs or a T cell subset sorted from them (not recorded which). These receptor sequences come from an adult woman who had mild COVID-19 (a few samples of this study predate the infection). Cell type and time point are not known.

V gene TRBV3-1 combines with J gene TRBJ1-1; 7 bases line up with TRBD1. The germline CDR1 and CDR2 sequences are LGHDT and YNNKEL (reference sequence). Trimming took 1 base from V and 7 from J; bases not matched to a gene: 9. The CDR3 is 15 amino acids. The CDR3 protein is CASSQGRTGFYEAFF. In DNA form, the CDR3 reads TGTGCCAGCAGCCAAGGCCGGACAGGTTTTTATGAAGCTTTCTTT.

The chain recombines TRBV20-1 with TRBJ1-5; the D is unclear. Trimming stripped 3 bases from V and 4 bases from J, with 7 bases between. The CDR3 is 12 residues long. Germline V gives CDR1 DFQATT, CDR2 SNEGSKA (reference sequence). This CDR3 reads CSASDRNQPQHF. The CDR3 DNA is TGCAGTGCTAGTGATAGAAATCAGCCCCAGCATTTT.

The sample holds a few counts of this clonotype. The J gene is TRBJ1-1, the V gene TRBV25-1; TRBD1 is a possible D gene (5 bases). Germline loops: CDR1 MGHDK, CDR2 SYGVNS. V was trimmed by 0 bases and J by 5 bases, leaving 16 bases between them. This CDR3 is built from 16 residues. The CDR3 DNA reads TGTGCCAGCAGTGAATATCCGGCAGGGCCGAAAACTGAAGCTTTCTTT. Protein product: CASSEYPAGPKTEAFF.